This T cell receptor (beta chain) was sequenced for a study of OX40 agonist ivuxolimab in advanced cancers. In the study overall: People who had prior anti-PD-1, anti-PD-L1 or anti-CTLA-4 therapy could take part, and roughly 40% had some. Overall study results and limits: Both blood CD4+ and CD8+ T cells showed clonal growth by week 6 at 0.1 to 3.0 mg/kg.

This table comes from immunoSEQ multiplex PCR, and its TCRdb copy is limited to in-frame clones, with some not included. The sample lists around 80,000 clones, around 80% occurring once. Prior autoimmune disease or systemic immunosuppression barred patients. Comment on this clone: Its specificity is unknown.

Source: CD4+ or CD8+ T cells sorted from blood, taken in a trial of the OX40 agonist ivuxolimab. The clonotype comes from an adult with an advanced solid tumor such as melanoma, head and neck, liver or kidney cancer.

The CDR3 loop reads CASRVAGLAYEQYF. As DNA, the CDR3 is TGTGCCAGCAGGGTAGCGGGTCTAGCTTACGAGCAGTACTTC. The V and J genes are TRBV6-1 and TRBJ2-7; TRBD2 agrees at 7 bases. J was trimmed by 4 bases and V by 6 bases; bases with no gene match: 9. Germline assignment: CDR1 MNHNS and CDR2 SASEGT. The CDR3 extends over 14 amino acids.